These 10 T cell receptor beta chains share one sample of origin, sequenced in a study of shared clonotypes between healthy human individuals. TCRdb's table, derived via immunoSEQ multiplex PCR, lists solely in-frame clones and lacks some. The sample holds 900,000 to 1,200,000 clones, around three quarters seen once. The sample consisted of memory CD4+ T cells from PBMCs. Stated subset: CD45RA-negative fraction. The receptors were gathered from a man between 18 and 29 years old in good health. Some clones in this sample may be carry-over from other donors' samples.

The gene calls are TRBV7-7 and TRBJ2-5, with TRBD1 matching over 9 bases. CDR1 is SSHAT and CDR2 is FNYEAQ in the germline V gene (reference sequence). The CDR3 runs 19 residues. Trimming removed 1 base from V and 4 bases from J; junction bases left unmatched: 16. The CDR3 coding sequence is TGTGCCAGCAGCTTAGGTCCCCTCGCGGGACAGGGTAAAGGAGAGACCCAGTACTTC. This codes for CASSLGPLAGQGKGETQYF.

This clone appeared many times. The rearrangement joins TRBV5-1 to TRBJ2-2, with TRBD2 as a possible D gene (6 bases). The CDR3 length is 14 residues. Trimming took 7 bases from V and 5 from J, leaving 15 bases between them. Germline-derived CDR1 and CDR2 are SGHRS and YFSETQ. In nucleotides, the CDR3 is TGCGCCAGCGGGGCGGAGGGGAGAACCGGGGAGCTGTTTTTT. Translating it yields CASGAEGRTGELFF.

In its sample, this clone was seen once. The rearrangement uses TRBV7-9 and TRBJ2-2; D remains ambiguous. This CDR3 spans 16 amino acids. The V end was cut by 5 bases, the J end by 3 bases, with 16 bases between. Germline V gene lookup returns CDR1 SEHNR and CDR2 FQNEAQ (reference sequence). CDR3 sequence: CASSAPGLRDTGELFF. In DNA, the CDR3 is TGTGCCAGCAGCGCCCCGGGCCTAAGGGACACCGGGGAGCTGTTTTTT.

Regarding this clone: The sample has other DNA sequences that encode this CDR3 too. The chain has TRBV29-1 and TRBJ1-1; D may be TRBD1 (6 bases). This CDR3 is built from 11 residues. The ends were cut back, 6 bases at V and 6 bases at J, with 11 bases in the middle. The germline V gene encodes CDR1 SQVTM and CDR2 ANQGSEA. The CDR3 sequence is CSVAGVAEAFF. The CDR3 bases are TGCAGCGTCGCAGGGGTCGCTGAAGCTTTCTTT.

The chain links TRBV5-4 to TRBJ1-4; 9 bases agree with TRBD1. Germline trimming cut 3 bases from V and 8 bases from J; bases unmatched to any gene: 8. Germline CDR1 SGHNT, CDR2 YYREEE (reference sequence). This CDR3 has 15 amino acids. The CDR3 sequence is CASSSTDRGDEKLFF. DNA of the CDR3: TGTGCCAGCAGCTCAACGGACAGGGGCGACGAAAAACTGTTTTTT.

The chain is built from TRBV28 and TRBJ1-2; 10 nucleotides match TRBD1. The CDR3 spans 16 residues. In germline, CDR1 is MDHEN, CDR2 SYDVKM. The J segment lost 7 bases and the V segment lost 3 bases, leaving 11 bases of the junction unmatched. CDR3 loop: CASSFPEWDRGGGYTF. In nucleotides, the CDR3 is TGTGCCAGCAGTTTCCCCGAATGGGACAGGGGAGGTGGCTACACCTTC.

The chain joins TRBV27 to TRBJ2-5; D may match TRBD1 or TRBD2 (7 bases each). In germline, CDR1 is MNHEY, CDR2 SMNVEV (reference sequence). The CDR3 length is 17 residues. With 4 bases removed from V and 5 bases from J, the gap between germline ends came to 23 bases. The CDR3 loop is CASSSPSRRRGGETQYF. The DNA of the CDR3 is TGTGCCAGCAGTTCCCCTAGCCGGCGCAGGGGGGGGGAGACCCAGTACTTC.

This sequence joins TRBV28 and TRBJ1-5, with D perhaps matching TRBD1 (5 bases). This CDR3 region has 15 residues. The V end lost 8 bases, the J end lost 7 bases, and 21 bases lay between the germline ends. Germline V gives CDR1 MDHEN, CDR2 SYDVKM. CDR3 region: CASAASTRVAQPQHF. The CDR3 DNA reads as TGTGCCAGCGCCGCTTCAACCAGGGTGGCCCAGCCCCAGCATTTT. Using reference TRBV28 and TRBJ1-5 for the parts outside the CDR3, the full variable domain is DVKVTQSSRYLVKRTGEKVFLECVQDMDHENMFWYRQDPGLGLRLIYFSYDVKMKEKGDIPEGYSVSREKKERFSLILESASTNQTSMYLCASAASTRVAQPQHFGDGTRLSIL.

V and J are TRBV28 and TRBJ1-2, with 9 bases lining up with TRBD1. The CDR3 contains 15 residues. Germline V gene lookup returns CDR1 MDHEN and CDR2 SYDVKM. The ends lost 6 bases at V and 3 bases at J; junction bases unmatched: 8. The CDR3 DNA sequence: TGTGCCAGCAGAACTACAGGGGGCGCCCACTATGGCTACACCTTC. Encoded protein: CASRTTGGAHYGYTF.

This sequence joins TRBV2 and TRBJ1-5, with D perhaps TRBD1 (6 bases). V was pared by 8 bases and J by 5 bases, with 13 bases between. This CDR3 comprises 13 residues. Germline V lookup: CDR1 SNHLY, CDR2 FYNNEI. This CDR3 is CASRFSGDQPQHF. CDR3 nucleotide sequence: TGTGCCAGCCGATTCTCAGGGGATCAGCCCCAGCATTTT. Together with reference TRBV2 and TRBJ1-5, the CDR3 gives the full variable domain: EPEVTQTPSHQVTQMGQEVILRCVPISNHLYFYWYRQILGQKVEFLVSFYNNEISEKSEIFDDQFSVERPDGSNFTLKIRSTKLEDSAMYFCASRFSGDQPQHFGDGTRLSIL.